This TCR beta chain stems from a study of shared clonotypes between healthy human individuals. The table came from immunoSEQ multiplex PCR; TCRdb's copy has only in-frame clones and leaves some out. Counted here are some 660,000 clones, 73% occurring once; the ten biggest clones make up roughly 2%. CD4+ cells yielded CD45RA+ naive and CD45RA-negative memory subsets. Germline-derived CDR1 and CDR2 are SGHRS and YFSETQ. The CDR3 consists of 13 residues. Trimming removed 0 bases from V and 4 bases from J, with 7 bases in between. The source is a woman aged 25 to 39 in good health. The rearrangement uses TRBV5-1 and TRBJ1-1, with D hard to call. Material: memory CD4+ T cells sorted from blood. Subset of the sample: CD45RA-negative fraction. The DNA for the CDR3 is TGCGCCAGCAGCTTGGATCGACCCACTGAAGCTTTCTTT. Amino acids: CASSLDRPTEAFF.